This TCR beta chain comes out of a study of cytomegalovirus exposure and HLA in healthy donors. About this clone itself: Its specificity is unknown.

Primers included in the PCR were 60 Vbeta and 13 Jbeta primers. Only in-frame clones appear in the TCRdb table, and some are missing; sequencing was by immunoSEQ multiplex PCR. The table includes some 140,000 clones, about 80% detected once. CDR1 and CDR2 from the germline V gene are SGHRS and YFSETQ. The CDR3 consists of 14 residues. V was pared by 0 bases and J by 5 bases, with 11 bases between. Study observations and caveats: It was reported that TCR beta sequences correctly inferred the HLA-A and HLA-B alleles for most subjects.

This TCR derives from a woman aged 40 to 50 in good health and CMV-seronegative. V gene TRBV5-1 combines with J gene TRBJ1-1; no reliable D call. Sequenced material: PBMCs. This CDR3 is CASSLDGMGTEAFF. CDR3 bases: TGCGCCAGCAGCTTGGACGGGATGGGGACTGAAGCTTTCTTT.